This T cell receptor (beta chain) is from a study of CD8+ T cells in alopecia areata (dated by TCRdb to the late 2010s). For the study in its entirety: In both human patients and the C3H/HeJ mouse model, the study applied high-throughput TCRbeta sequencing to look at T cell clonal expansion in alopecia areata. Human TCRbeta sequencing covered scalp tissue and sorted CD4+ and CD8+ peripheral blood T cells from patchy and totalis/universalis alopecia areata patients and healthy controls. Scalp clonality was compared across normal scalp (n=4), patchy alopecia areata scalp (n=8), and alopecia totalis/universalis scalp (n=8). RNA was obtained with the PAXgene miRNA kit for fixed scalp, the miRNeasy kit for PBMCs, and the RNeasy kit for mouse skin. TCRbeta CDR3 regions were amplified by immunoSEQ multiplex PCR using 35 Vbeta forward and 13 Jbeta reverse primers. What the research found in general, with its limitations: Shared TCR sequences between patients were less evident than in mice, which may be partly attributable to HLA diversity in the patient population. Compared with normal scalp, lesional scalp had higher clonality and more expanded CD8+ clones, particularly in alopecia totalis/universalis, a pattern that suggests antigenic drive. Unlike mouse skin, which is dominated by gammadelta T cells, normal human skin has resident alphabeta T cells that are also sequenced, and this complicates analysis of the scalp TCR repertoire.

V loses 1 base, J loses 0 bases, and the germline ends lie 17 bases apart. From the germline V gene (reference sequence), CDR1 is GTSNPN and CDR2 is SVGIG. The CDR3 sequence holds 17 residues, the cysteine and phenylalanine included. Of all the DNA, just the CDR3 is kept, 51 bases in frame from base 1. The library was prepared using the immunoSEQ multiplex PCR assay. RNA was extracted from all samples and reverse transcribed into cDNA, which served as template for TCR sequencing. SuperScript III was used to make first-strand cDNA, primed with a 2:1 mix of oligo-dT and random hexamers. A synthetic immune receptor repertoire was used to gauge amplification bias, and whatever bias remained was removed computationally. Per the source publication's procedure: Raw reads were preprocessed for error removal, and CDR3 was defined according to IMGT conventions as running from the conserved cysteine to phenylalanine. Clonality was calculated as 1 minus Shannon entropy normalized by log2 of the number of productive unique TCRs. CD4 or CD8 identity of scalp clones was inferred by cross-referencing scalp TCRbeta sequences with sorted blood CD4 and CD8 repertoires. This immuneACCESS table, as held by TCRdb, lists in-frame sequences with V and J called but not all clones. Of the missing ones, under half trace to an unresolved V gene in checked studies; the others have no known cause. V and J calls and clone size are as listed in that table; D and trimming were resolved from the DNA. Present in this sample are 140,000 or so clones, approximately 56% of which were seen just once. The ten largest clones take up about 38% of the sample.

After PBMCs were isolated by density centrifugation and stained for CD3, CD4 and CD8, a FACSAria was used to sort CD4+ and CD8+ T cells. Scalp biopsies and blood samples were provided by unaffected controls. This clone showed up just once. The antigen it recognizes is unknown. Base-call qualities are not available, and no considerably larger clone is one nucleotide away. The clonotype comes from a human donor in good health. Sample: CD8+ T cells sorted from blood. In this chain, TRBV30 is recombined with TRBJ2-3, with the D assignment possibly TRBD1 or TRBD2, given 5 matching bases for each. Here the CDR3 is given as CAWSGVGAAASTDTQYF. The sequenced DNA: TGTGCCTGGAGTGGCGTAGGGGCAGCGGCCAGCACAGATACGCAGTATTTT.